The present TCR beta chain was sequenced within a study of cytomegalovirus exposure and HLA in healthy donors. Study information: As an earlier analysis found, about 179 million T cells yielded about 120 million unique TCR beta sequences.

CDR3 length equals 16 residues. Trimming took 0 bases from V and 2 from J; bases not matched to a gene: 2. Germline V gives CDR1 SGHTA, CDR2 FQGNSA. In this sample, this clone turned up a few times. The target antigen is unknown. Study-level findings and limits: In a later analysis, V- and J-gene trimming of beta chains associated with a DCLRE1C missense variant, replicated independently. As was reported, the HLA-A and HLA-B alleles of most subjects were accurately predicted from TCR beta sequences.

With 60 Vbeta and 13 Jbeta primers, the PCR was carried out. The protocol was immunoSEQ multiplex PCR, while the TCRdb copy is restricted to in-frame clones and leaves out a portion. The sample holds 100,000 to 150,000 clones, around 70% seen once. Donors had nominal health at sampling but likely had unrecorded immune exposures. This TCR derives from a woman aged 55-75 years in good health and CMV-seropositive. The material sequenced was PBMCs. The chain is built from TRBV7-2 and TRBJ1-3; 9 nucleotides align to TRBD1. The CDR3 DNA follows: TGTGCCAGCAGCTTAGCGGACAGGGGTGCTGGAAACACCATATATTTT. Translated: CASSLADRGAGNTIYF.